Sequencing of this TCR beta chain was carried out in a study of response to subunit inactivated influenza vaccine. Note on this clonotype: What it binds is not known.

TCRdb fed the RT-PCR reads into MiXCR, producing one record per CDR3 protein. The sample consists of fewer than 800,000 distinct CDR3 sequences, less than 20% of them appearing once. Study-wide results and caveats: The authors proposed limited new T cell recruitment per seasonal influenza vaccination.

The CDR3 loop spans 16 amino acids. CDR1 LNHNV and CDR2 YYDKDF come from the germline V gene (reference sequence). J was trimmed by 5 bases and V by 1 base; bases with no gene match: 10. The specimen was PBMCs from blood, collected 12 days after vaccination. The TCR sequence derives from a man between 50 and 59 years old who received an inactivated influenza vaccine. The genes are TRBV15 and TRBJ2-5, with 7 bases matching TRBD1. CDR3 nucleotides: TGTGCCACCAGCAGAGGTAGACAGGGAGAGGGGGAGACCCAGTACTTC. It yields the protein CATSRGRQGEGETQYF.